Sequencing of this T cell receptor (beta chain) was carried out in a study of blood T cell repertoires in COVID-19. Across the whole study: Specimens from acute and convalescent COVID-19 originated in the United States, Italy and Spain.

V dropped 6 bases and J dropped 5 bases, with 19 bases sitting between them. The CDR3 covers 15 residues. Germline CDR1 reads MNHEY; CDR2 reads SVGAGI. Cohort allocation depended upon clinical history that participants reported. Generated by immunoSEQ multiplex PCR, the TCRdb table keeps only in-frame clones and is missing some. This sample carries about 230,000 clones, about 90% of them seen once, and the ten largest clones take 3% to 4%. This receptor was identified in a woman between 25 and 40 years old with acute COVID-19. The chain links TRBV6-5 to TRBJ1-2, with a possible D match to TRBD1 (6 bases). The specimen was PBMCs or T cells enriched from blood (not recorded which). CDR3: CASRPPAGAEYGYTF. The DNA for the CDR3 is TGTGCCAGCAGGCCCCCAGCGGGGGCGGAGTATGGCTACACCTTC.